This T cell receptor (beta chain) was captured in a study of blood T cells in healthy people across ages (dated by TCRdb to the mid-2010s). Describing the broader study: In model experiments, template switching captured about one uniquely barcoded TCR beta cDNA molecule for every two T cells. Age-related changes in TCR beta repertoire diversity were measured in the study by deep sequencing normalized with unique cDNA molecular identifiers. The donors were split into four age groups: young (average 16 years), middle-aged (roughly 42), aged (roughly 60) and long-lived (under 90). Using the same blood draw, the study looked at two additional independent replicas of 1 million unique cDNA reads for two donors, one aged 18 to 29 and the other aged 80 or older. What the study reported, not specific to this receptor: Observed TCR beta diversity per million T cells fell roughly linearly with age, and a significant reduction was already apparent by age roughly 40. Compared with the aged group, more naive CD4+ T cells, fewer expanded clones and increased TCR diversity were shown by the long-lived group, suggesting age selection. Estimates of total diversity based on one million sequenced T cells were considered lower bounds and underestimates. Observed TCR beta diversity correlated strongly with the percentage of naive T cells measured by flow cytometry. Because the CMV infection status of the donors was unknown, age-related changes in expanded clonotypes may potentially have been confounded. Because profiling used bulk unsorted PBMCs, naive and antigen-experienced compartments could not be compared conclusively.

The roughly 39 donors, aged about 6 to 90 years, were systemically healthy Caucasian individuals from Russia. Each donor gave 8 to 10 milliliters of peripheral blood, collected into EDTA-treated Vacutainer tubes. Ficoll-Paque density-gradient centrifugation was used to isolate PBMCs, with at least 7 million per sample. Total RNA, at least 6 micrograms per sample, was extracted from PBMCs with Trizol reagent. Naive CD45RAhigh/CD27high T cell percentages were measured by flow cytometry on a PBMC aliquot from every donor. Comment on this clonotype: No cognate antigen has been identified for it. No clone much larger than this one lies a single base away; base qualities are absent.

Libraries were constructed by 5' RACE. This sample was sequenced with an Illumina HiSeq 2500. The second PCR ran for about 6 to 12 cycles and used a J-beta primer mix along with a sample-barcoded 5' primer. A template-switch 5' adaptor carrying 12 random nucleotides introduced a unique molecular identifier onto each TCR beta cDNA molecule. Each sample yielded at least 2.5 million CDR3-containing paired-end reads. The Mint cDNA synthesis kit, primed by a TRBC-specific oligonucleotide, was used to synthesize first-strand cDNA from all RNA. All cDNA was treated with uracil-DNA glycosylase and then went through a first 18-cycle PCR with the universal primers M1SS and BC2_uni_R. The published analysis was carried out like this. Normalization of each sample was performed by random selection of 1 million high-quality reads, each carrying a distinct molecular identifier. Reads with shared molecular identifiers were discarded instead of being binned into consensus sequences. MiTCR, set to a Q25 quality threshold and the strictest error-elimination algorithm, was used for CDR3 identification, clonotype clustering and error correction. A nonparametric unseen species model using Euler transformation provided a lower-bound estimate of total TCR beta diversity. TCRdb cleaned the public reads at Q25 with fastp, built clones with MiXCR and kept in-frame beta chains. Each record represents a unique CDR3 protein, reported with the most common genes and DNA among its rows. These V and J calls are TCRdb output, not the study's own analysis. Present in this sample are 450,000 to 600,000 distinct CDR3 sequences, 25% to 35% of which were seen just once. Clones ranked in the top ten supply under 4.5% of the sample.

Trimming takes 3 bases from V and 5 bases from J, and the germline ends sit 10 bases apart. The germline V gene (reference sequence) supplies CDR1 LNHNV and CDR2 YYDKDF. The CDR3 has 13 amino acids, counting the end cysteine and phenylalanine. Kept here is only the CDR3 DNA, which spans 39 bases and is read in frame from base 1. These data were likewise used in another study, on T cells of mothers and their children. As described in the second report: Nine systemically healthy Caucasian individuals, comprising three mothers and their six children, were included as donors. cDNA synthesis used all of the extracted RNA, with around 1.6 ug of RNA in each 15 ul reaction. In the second PCR, the M1S primer introduced both the sample barcodes and 2-4 random nucleotides. Over 10 million TCR beta CDR3 reads came from each mother, compared with some 3 million reads from each child. Thymic selection similarly shapes TCR recombination output in related and unrelated pairs, with minor effect from inherited differences. Normalized repertoire overlap was always slightly but never significantly higher in related than unrelated mother-child pairs. No persistent microchimeric T cell clones were detected, at a sensitivity of approximately 100 clones per million clonotypes. To look for features that set related mother-child pairs apart from unrelated individuals, the researchers ran deep NGS to compare the TCR beta repertoires of mothers and children. Mothers averaged approximately 40 +/- 4 years of age and children averaged roughly 12 +/- 4 years. After adapter ligation was performed with NEBNext reagents, the libraries were sequenced on an Illumina HiSeq 2000 with 100+100 nt paired-end reads. To avoid cross-contamination, the mother libraries and the child libraries were prepared a month apart and sequenced in separate runs. Each donor had between roughly 450,000 and 2,100,000 distinct TCR beta clonotypes identified. Naive TCR beta clonotypes were estimated from low-frequency clonotypes matched to each donor's FACS-determined naive share, without sorting.

The sample comprised blood. The rearranged segments are TRBV15 and TRBJ2-5, with an unclear D gene assignment. The TCR sequence derives from a boy aged 2 to 10 in good health. For the CDR3, the sequence is CATSSATVETQYF. The DNA sequence reads TGTGCCACCAGCAGCGCGACGGTGGAGACCCAGTACTTC.